The rows below give T cell receptor beta chains drawn from one sample of a study of T cells in Graves' hyperthyroidism and ophthalmopathy. TCRdb itself ran the multiplex PCR reads through MiXCR, one entry per CDR3 protein. The sample carries more than 300,000 distinct CDR3 sequences, around 15% recorded once. Material for sequencing was blood. These receptors came from a woman aged 25 to 45 with Graves' ophthalmopathy. Both conserved end residues are part of each CDR3. Size tells how often a clone was seen (once, few, many) or the class of an expanded clone, and some rows leave it out.

CDR3 protein: CASSQVGLIWYEYF; CDR3 length: 14; V gene: TRBV3-1; J gene: TRBJ2-7; clone size: many
CDR3 protein: CATSRLLAEMADTQYF; CDR3 length: 16; V gene: TRBV15; J gene: TRBJ2-3; clone size: many
CDR3 protein: CASSLEVGSSYEQYF; CDR3 length: 15; V gene: TRBV5-8; J gene: TRBJ2-7; clone size: many
CDR3 protein: CASSLKGAGELFF; CDR3 length: 13; V gene: TRBV18; J gene: TRBJ2-2; clone size: many
CDR3 protein: CASSSPRGINYGYTF; CDR3 length: 15; V gene: TRBV28; J gene: TRBJ1-2; clone size: many
CDR3 protein: CSAIPGYSTDTQYF; CDR3 length: 14; V gene: TRBV20-1; J gene: TRBJ2-3; clone size: many
CDR3 protein: CASGLDIRSGAGGDKNIQYF; CDR3 length: 20; V gene: TRBV12-5; J gene: TRBJ2-4; clone size: many
CDR3 protein: CASSLAPGSANEKLFF; CDR3 length: 16; V gene: TRBV5-1; J gene: TRBJ1-4; clone size: few
CDR3 protein: CAISDSGQGYYGYTF; CDR3 length: 15; V gene: TRBV10-3; J gene: TRBJ1-2; clone size: few
CDR3 protein: CASSSGSEAFF; CDR3 length: 11; V gene: TRBV19; J gene: TRBJ1-1; clone size: NA
CDR3 protein: CASSLRLEGLGGEAFF; CDR3 length: 16; V gene: TRBV7-6; J gene: TRBJ1-1; clone size: few
CDR3 protein: CASSPELAGVNGELFF; CDR3 length: 16; V gene: TRBV7-3; J gene: TRBJ2-2; clone size: many
CDR3 protein: CASTGTAKETQYF; CDR3 length: 13; V gene: TRBV19; J gene: TRBJ2-5; clone size: NA
CDR3 protein: CASSFRGQYNSPLHF; CDR3 length: 15; V gene: TRBV28; J gene: TRBJ1-6; clone size: many
CDR3 protein: CASSLDETLMNTEAFF; CDR3 length: 16; V gene: TRBV7-9; J gene: TRBJ1-1; clone size: NA
CDR3 protein: CASSLNAGSTDTQYF; CDR3 length: 15; V gene: TRBV5-1; J gene: TRBJ2-3; clone size: many
CDR3 protein: CATSEGGGPQHF; CDR3 length: 12; V gene: TRBV15; J gene: TRBJ1-5; clone size: NA
CDR3 protein: CASSPFRAGETQYF; CDR3 length: 14; V gene: TRBV7-2; J gene: TRBJ2-5; clone size: many
CDR3 protein: CASSPLRRTGSNQPQHF; CDR3 length: 17; V gene: TRBV19; J gene: TRBJ1-5; clone size: many
CDR3 protein: CATSRAGTGDTEAFF; CDR3 length: 15; V gene: TRBV15; J gene: TRBJ1-1; clone size: many
CDR3 protein: CASSNTPVLMNEQFF; CDR3 length: 15; V gene: TRBV7-2; J gene: TRBJ2-1; clone size: many
CDR3 protein: CASTGGRNGYTF; CDR3 length: 12; V gene: TRBV2; J gene: TRBJ1-2; clone size: NA
CDR3 protein: CASSPVRGGTYNEQFF; CDR3 length: 16; V gene: TRBV11-3; J gene: TRBJ2-1; clone size: many
CDR3 protein: CASSSHRTGVGTEAFF; CDR3 length: 16; V gene: TRBV7-8; J gene: TRBJ1-1; clone size: many
CDR3 protein: CASSSMGGVGYEQYF; CDR3 length: 15; V gene: TRBV7-9; J gene: TRBJ2-7; clone size: many
CDR3 protein: CASSFGVGGRQETQYF; CDR3 length: 16; V gene: TRBV7-8; J gene: TRBJ2-5; clone size: many
CDR3 protein: CASSVTRDRPFQPQHF; CDR3 length: 16; V gene: TRBV19; J gene: TRBJ1-5; clone size: many
CDR3 protein: CASSPGTKNIQYF; CDR3 length: 13; V gene: TRBV12-3/TRBV12-4; J gene: TRBJ2-4; clone size: few
CDR3 protein: CASSEDPGTDTQYF; CDR3 length: 14; V gene: TRBV6-1; J gene: TRBJ2-3; clone size: many
CDR3 protein: CSAKGSSNEQYF; CDR3 length: 12; V gene: TRBV20-1; J gene: TRBJ2-7; clone size: many
CDR3 protein: CAWSTTGTGDEKLFF; CDR3 length: 15; V gene: TRBV30; J gene: TRBJ1-4; clone size: many